The present T cell receptor (beta chain) was sequenced within a study of blood T cell repertoires in COVID-19. The wider study: COVID-19 samples, acute and convalescent, were from the United States, Italy and Spain. The cDNA or gDNA used as material had been derived from T cells, B-cell-depleted T cells, or PBMCs.

Trimming cost V 4 bases and J 1 base, with 13 bases left between them. From germline, CDR1 is SGHTA and CDR2 FQGNSA. This CDR3 is built from 15 residues. Clones were read by immunoSEQ multiplex PCR, and TCRdb kept only the in-frame ones, dropping some. The sample yields 120,000 to 150,000 clones, 84% seen once. This sequence originates from a man aged 45 to 65 in a cohort exposed to, infected with or recovered from COVID-19 (not recorded which). The chain couples TRBV7-2 to TRBJ1-1; tentatively, D is TRBD1 (6 bases). The specimen was PBMCs or T cells enriched from blood (not recorded which). CDR3 bases: TGTGCCAGCAGCTCCCTTTCGACAGGGAACACTGAAGCTTTCTTT. This codes for CASSSLSTGNTEAFF.